Included here is one T cell receptor (beta chain) sequence, with context. What it binds is not known. PCR used 60 Vbeta primers and 13 Jbeta primers. Data came from immunoSEQ multiplex PCR; TCRdb stores just in-frame clones and leaves some out. Of 160,000 or so clones in the sample, roughly 80% are singletons; the top ten hold around 1.3%. These data originate in a study of cytomegalovirus exposure and HLA in healthy donors. The study's findings and limits: Being indistinguishable, some V segments were excluded, TRBV6-2 and TRBV6-3 among them. Researchers reported that a few CMV-associated chains were confirmed in vitro as CMV antigen-specific. There were several of the most significant clusters that appeared linked to common viral pathogens in a later analysis.

The CDR3 runs to 15 residues. Looked up from germline, CDR1 is SGHRS and CDR2 is YFSETQ. Trimming removed 0 bases at V and 3 bases at J, with 10 bases between. The sample taken for sequencing was PBMCs. The clonotype comes from a woman in her fifties or sixties in good health and CMV-seronegative. The chain couples TRBV5-1 to TRBJ1-5; TRBD1 is a possible D gene (5 bases). CDR3 nucleotide sequence: TGCGCCAGCAGCTTGGTAGGGGACTTCAATCAGCCCCAGCATTTT. It translates to CASSLVGDFNQPQHF.